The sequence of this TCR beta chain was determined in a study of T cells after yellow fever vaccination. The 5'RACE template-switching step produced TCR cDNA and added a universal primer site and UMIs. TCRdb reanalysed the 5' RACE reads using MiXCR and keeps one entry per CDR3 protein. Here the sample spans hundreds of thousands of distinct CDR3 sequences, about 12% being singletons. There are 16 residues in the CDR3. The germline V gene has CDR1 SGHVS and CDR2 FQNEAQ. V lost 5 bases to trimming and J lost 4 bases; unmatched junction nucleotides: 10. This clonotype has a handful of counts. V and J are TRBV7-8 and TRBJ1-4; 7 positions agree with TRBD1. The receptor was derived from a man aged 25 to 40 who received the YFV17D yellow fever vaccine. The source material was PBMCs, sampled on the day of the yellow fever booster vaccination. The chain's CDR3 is CASSPLRTGINEKLFF. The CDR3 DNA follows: TGTGCCAGCAGCCCTCTCCGGACAGGAATTAATGAAAAACTGTTTTTT.